The present TCR beta chain was sequenced within a study of OX40 agonist ivuxolimab in advanced cancers. For the wider study: Ivuxolimab was a fully human IgG2 agonistic monoclonal antibody targeting the costimulatory receptor OX40 (CD134). Intravenous ivuxolimab was administered to patients every 2 weeks at six dose levels: 0.01, 0.1, 0.3, 1.5, 3 and 10 mg/kg. Of the approximately 50 dose-escalation patients, hepatocellular carcinoma was present in approximately 20, melanoma in about 15, renal cell carcinoma in 9 and head and neck cancer in 9. In the dose-escalation cohort, 70% to 85% of patients were male, and the mean age was 60 years with a range of about 20 to 90. Prior anti-PD-1, anti-PD-L1 or anti-CTLA-4 therapy was permitted, and less than 45% of dose-escalation patients had received checkpoint inhibitors. Partial responses occurred in three dose-escalation patients, of whom one had hepatocellular carcinoma and two had cutaneous melanoma. Peripheral TCRbeta sequencing was intended to test whether TCR sequence diversity was altered and clonal T-cell expansion was caused by ivuxolimab. The monotherapy dose-escalation portion (N ≈ 52 patients) of the phase I ivuxolimab trial is reported in the paper. The study at large found these results: In the 0.1-3.0 mg/kg groups, partial responders had among the lowest normalized peripheral clonal expansion, particularly in CD8+ T cells. At doses of 0.1 to 3.0 mg/kg, clonal expansion of both CD4+ and CD8+ blood T cells was observed from baseline to week 6. Antigen specificity was not determined for the clonally expanded peripheral T cells. On average, CD8+ T cells showed more expanded clones than CD4+ T cells after ivuxolimab. Low levels of normalized T-cell clonal expansion were also seen in some patients who did not respond.

For sequencing of the TCRbeta CDR3 region, genomic DNA was extracted from the sorted cells. The immunoSEQ Assay was used to sequence the TCRbeta CDR3 regions. TCRdb carries this immuneACCESS record with in-frame sequences only. Its versions omit some clonotypes, under half of them owing to an unresolved V gene in the studies checked, with the rest unexplained. Recorded for this sample are some 51,000 clones; about 77% of them occurred a single time. The ten largest clonotypes hold 2% to 2.5% of the sample. Patients with autoimmune disease history or receiving systemic immunosuppression were excluded from the trial. In every dose cohort, peripheral blood was drawn for TCR sequencing at baseline, cycle 4 day 1, and cycle 7 day 1. The samples were taken from a phase I, first-in-human, multicenter, open-label dose-escalation trial of ivuxolimab. Adults with locally advanced or metastatic melanoma, renal cell carcinoma, hepatocellular carcinoma or head and neck squamous cell carcinoma were enrolled in the trial. Before TCR sequencing, CD4+ and CD8+ T cells were separately sorted from peripheral blood.

This clone was seen once. Its antigen is unknown. Within one base of it there is no much larger clone, and no base qualities were kept. The origin of this receptor is an adult with an advanced solid tumor such as melanoma, head and neck, liver or kidney cancer. Sequences were derived from CD4+ or CD8+ T cells sorted from blood, sampled in a trial of the OX40 agonist ivuxolimab.

For the CDR3, the sequence is CASSNMGAGNTIYF. The DNA sequence reads TGTGCCAGCAGTAACATGGGAGCTGGAAACACCATATATTTT. The V and J genes are TRBV5-4 and TRBJ1-3; the D segment cannot be called with confidence. From its cysteine to its phenylalanine, the CDR3 spans 14 amino acids. Only the CDR3 part of the read is kept: 42 bases, read in frame from the first base. V and J are truncated by 5 bases and 2 bases respectively, leaving an intervening sequence of 11 bases. CDR1 and CDR2 are read off the germline V gene (reference sequence) as SGHNT and YYREEE.